Listed below are T cell receptor beta chains from one sample, sequenced in a study of OX40 agonist ivuxolimab in advanced cancers. This table comes from immunoSEQ multiplex PCR, and its TCRdb copy is limited to in-frame clones, with some not included. The top ten clones hold approximately 12% of a sample with tens of thousands of clones, 90% to 95% of them seen once. This sample comprised CD4+ or CD8+ T cells sorted from blood, obtained in a trial of the OX40 agonist ivuxolimab. The receptors were sampled from an adult with an advanced solid tumor such as melanoma, head and neck, liver or kidney cancer. CDR3s include the opening cysteine and the closing phenylalanine or tryptophan. A D gene is named only where the DNA matches it firmly. Rows may omit the clone size; those that give it use once, few, many or a size class.

DNA: TGCGCCAGCAGCCAACCCTGGGGGGATGAGCAGTTCTTC; CDR3: CASSQPWGDEQFF; J: TRBJ2-1; D: NA; size: NA; length: 13; V: TRBV4-1
DNA: TGTGCCAGTAGTATCCGGTGGGACTACCCCCGCGGCTACGAGCAGTACTTC; CDR3: CASSIRWDYPRGYEQYF; J: TRBJ2-7; D: TRBD2; size: NA; length: 17; V: TRBV19
DNA: TGTGCCAGCAGTGAAACCGGGACAGGGTTCTACGAGCAGTACTTC; CDR3: CASSETGTGFYEQYF; J: TRBJ2-7; D: TRBD1; size: NA; length: 15; V: TRBV27
DNA: TGCAGCGTTTCAGTTACTTCCTACGAGCAGTACTTC; CDR3: CSVSVTSYEQYF; J: TRBJ2-7; D: NA; size: NA; length: 12; V: TRBV29-1
DNA: TGTGCCAGCAGTTCCGGGTATGGCACCGGGGAGCTGTTTTTT; CDR3: CASSSGYGTGELFF; J: TRBJ2-2; D: NA; size: NA; length: 14; V: TRBV27
DNA: TGTGCCAGCAGCTTAGCGCAGGAGGGCGAGCAGTACTTC; CDR3: CASSLAQEGEQYF; J: TRBJ2-7; D: NA; size: NA; length: 13; V: TRBV11-3
DNA: TGTGCCAGCAGCCCTGACCTAGGGCGGACCTACGAGCAGTACTTC; CDR3: CASSPDLGRTYEQYF; J: TRBJ2-7; D: NA; size: NA; length: 15; V: TRBV9
DNA: TGTGCCAGCAGTTACTCGAGTTGGGGGGGCCGTGAAAAACTGTTTTTT; CDR3: CASSYSSWGGREKLFF; J: TRBJ1-4; D: NA; size: NA; length: 16; V: TRBV6-5
DNA: TGCGCCAGCAGCTTCGGGGGGCGAGAGAAGGTAGATACGCAGTATTTT; CDR3: CASSFGGREKVDTQYF; J: TRBJ2-3; D: NA; size: NA; length: 16; V: TRBV5-1
DNA: TGTGCCAGCAGCTTGCCGTCGGGACAGGGCGACCTAGAAAGCACCGGGGAGCTGTTTTTT; CDR3: CASSLPSGQGDLESTGELFF; J: TRBJ2-2; D: TRBD1; size: NA; length: 20; V: TRBV7-8
DNA: TGTGCCAGCACTTTGGGGGGCTACGAGCAGTACTTC; CDR3: CASTLGGYEQYF; J: TRBJ2-7; D: NA; size: once; length: 12; V: TRBV6-1
DNA: TGTGCCAGCAGTTCCTACAGGGAGGGGAACTATGGCTACACCTTC; CDR3: CASSSYREGNYGYTF; J: TRBJ1-2; D: NA; size: NA; length: 15; V: TRBV28
DNA: TGTGCCAGCAGCCCTTCTTTGGCCGGGGAGCTGTTTTTT; CDR3: CASSPSLAGELFF; J: TRBJ2-2; D: NA; size: NA; length: 13; V: TRBV27
DNA: TGTGCCAGCATACCAACGACAGGGAGCACAGATACGCAGTATTTT; CDR3: CASIPTTGSTDTQYF; J: TRBJ2-3; D: TRBD1; size: NA; length: 15; V: TRBV2
DNA: TGTGCCAGCAGCGACTCCGACCGGATACCTGATTACTATGGCTACACCTTC; CDR3: CASSDSDRIPDYYGYTF; J: TRBJ1-2; D: NA; size: once; length: 17; V: TRBV9
DNA: TGTGCCATCGCACAGCAGGGGGCCTCCTACGAGCAGTACTTC; CDR3: CAIAQQGASYEQYF; J: TRBJ2-7; D: TRBD1; size: NA; length: 14; V: TRBV10-3
DNA: TGTGCCAGCAGCGTGGACCTCGAGAAGGCCTTGGGGGCCAACGTCCTGACTTTC; CDR3: CASSVDLEKALGANVLTF; J: TRBJ2-6; D: NA; size: NA; length: 18; V: TRBV9
DNA: TGCGCCAGCAGTGAGTCTTGGCTAGCCGGGAATGAGCAGTTCTTC; CDR3: CASSESWLAGNEQFF; J: TRBJ2-1; D: NA; size: NA; length: 15; V: TRBV10-1
DNA: TGTGCCAGCAGCGCTGGAGGCGGGATCTACAATGAGCAGTTCTTC; CDR3: CASSAGGGIYNEQFF; J: TRBJ2-1; D: NA; size: NA; length: 15; V: TRBV9
DNA: TGTGCCTGGAGGCACGGGCAACCCTACTATGGCTACACCTTC; CDR3: CAWRHGQPYYGYTF; J: TRBJ1-2; D: NA; size: NA; length: 14; V: TRBV30
DNA: TGTGCCTGGAGACGGAATCTGGACACTGAAGCTTTCTTT; CDR3: CAWRRNLDTEAFF; J: TRBJ1-1; D: NA; size: once; length: 13; V: TRBV30
DNA: TGTGCCAGTAGTGGGTCCTCCCGGGGCACAGATACGCAGTATTTT; CDR3: CASSGSSRGTDTQYF; J: TRBJ2-3; D: NA; size: once; length: 15; V: TRBV19
DNA: TGCGCCAGCAGCCAATATTACCAGGAGGAGACAGATACGCAGTATTTT; CDR3: CASSQYYQEETDTQYF; J: TRBJ2-3; D: NA; size: once; length: 16; V: TRBV4-1
DNA: TGTGCCAGCAGCGAAATGGGACAGTTCTCTGGAAACACCATATATTTT; CDR3: CASSEMGQFSGNTIYF; J: TRBJ1-3; D: TRBD1; size: NA; length: 16; V: TRBV28
DNA: TGCGCCAGCAGCTTGGGGGGACAGGGCATCAATGAGCAGTTCTTC; CDR3: CASSLGGQGINEQFF; J: TRBJ2-1; D: TRBD1; size: NA; length: 15; V: TRBV5-1
DNA: TGTGCCAGTAGTTGGCACAATGAGCAGTTCTTC; CDR3: CASSWHNEQFF; J: TRBJ2-1; D: NA; size: NA; length: 11; V: TRBV19
DNA: TGTGCCAGTAGACCCGGACAGGCGAACACTGAAGCTTTCTTT; CDR3: CASRPGQANTEAFF; J: TRBJ1-1; D: TRBD1; size: NA; length: 14; V: TRBV19
DNA: TGTGCCAGCAGTCTCTCGGGGGCGACGGGGTACGAGCAGTACTTC; CDR3: CASSLSGATGYEQYF; J: TRBJ2-7; D: NA; size: NA; length: 15; V: TRBV11-2
DNA: TGCAGCGTTGAGGTTGGGGACAGGGGGAACGAGCAGTACTTC; CDR3: CSVEVGDRGNEQYF; J: TRBJ2-7; D: TRBD1; size: NA; length: 14; V: TRBV29-1
DNA: TGTGCCAGCAGCTTAATGGGTCTTAGCAATCAGCCCCAGCATTTT; CDR3: CASSLMGLSNQPQHF; J: TRBJ1-5; D: NA; size: NA; length: 15; V: TRBV7-8
DNA: TGTGCCAGCAGCCCGGGACTAGCGGGACTACTCTCCTACGAGCAGTACTTC; CDR3: CASSPGLAGLLSYEQYF; J: TRBJ2-7; D: TRBD2; size: NA; length: 17; V: TRBV28
DNA: TGTGCCGGGGCAGGGAATTCCTACGAGCAGTACTTC; CDR3: CAGAGNSYEQYF; J: TRBJ2-7; D: NA; size: NA; length: 12; V: TRBV6-1
DNA: TGTGCCAGCAGCTCCCCCGACAGGAGCGGCAAAAACATTCAGTACTTC; CDR3: CASSSPDRSGKNIQYF; J: TRBJ2-4; D: NA; size: NA; length: 16; V: TRBV13
DNA: TGTGCCAGCAGCTTGGATAGCAGAAATCCCCGGGAGGGATACGAGCAGTACTTC; CDR3: CASSLDSRNPREGYEQYF; J: TRBJ2-7; D: TRBD2; size: NA; length: 18; V: TRBV5-5
DNA: TGTGCCAGCAGTTTGGCCAGTGGCTACACCTTC; CDR3: CASSLASGYTF; J: TRBJ1-2; D: NA; size: NA; length: 11; V: TRBV27
DNA: TGTGCCAGCAGTTACCCTTGGCAGGGCGAAGAGACCCAGTACTTC; CDR3: CASSYPWQGEETQYF; J: TRBJ2-5; D: NA; size: NA; length: 15; V: TRBV28
DNA: TGTGCCACCAGCAGAGTTAGGGACGGTTCCTCCTACAATGAGCAGTTCTTC; CDR3: CATSRVRDGSSYNEQFF; J: TRBJ2-1; D: NA; size: NA; length: 17; V: TRBV15
DNA: TGCGCCAGCAGCCAAGAAGGTCTAGAACGCAATGAGCAGTTCTTC; CDR3: CASSQEGLERNEQFF; J: TRBJ2-1; D: NA; size: NA; length: 15; V: TRBV4-1
DNA: TGTGCCAGCAGCCCTAGCGGGAGGGAAAACAATGAGCAGTTCTTC; CDR3: CASSPSGRENNEQFF; J: TRBJ2-1; D: TRBD2; size: NA; length: 15; V: TRBV6-5
DNA: TGTGCCAGCAGCTTACAGGCCAGCGAAACGTTTTTT; CDR3: CASSLQASETFF; J: TRBJ1-4; D: NA; size: NA; length: 12; V: TRBV13
DNA: TGTGCCAGCAGCTTAGCGCCAGGGGACGAGCAGTACTTC; CDR3: CASSLAPGDEQYF; J: TRBJ2-7; D: NA; size: NA; length: 13; V: TRBV7-6
DNA: TGTGCCAGCAGTTTACGTTCAGGGCCCATTGCTAACTATGGCTACACCTTC; CDR3: CASSLRSGPIANYGYTF; J: TRBJ1-2; D: NA; size: NA; length: 17; V: TRBV27
DNA: TGTGCCAGCCAACAGGGGAATCAGCCCCAGCATTTT; CDR3: CASQQGNQPQHF; J: TRBJ1-5; D: TRBD1; size: NA; length: 12; V: TRBV19
DNA: TGTGCCAGCAGTCCGTCCGGGACAGGTGCCTACGAGCAGTACTTC; CDR3: CASSPSGTGAYEQYF; J: TRBJ2-7; D: TRBD1; size: NA; length: 15; V: TRBV27
DNA: TGTGCCAGCAGTTACTCGAACTCAGATACGCAGTATTTT; CDR3: CASSYSNSDTQYF; J: TRBJ2-3; D: NA; size: once; length: 13; V: TRBV6-5
DNA: TGCGCCAGCCGGGAGACCGGGGAGCTGTTTTTT; CDR3: CASRETGELFF; J: TRBJ2-2; D: NA; size: NA; length: 11; V: TRBV5-1
DNA: TGTGCCAGCAGTTTTTCCGGGGATGAGCAGTTCTTC; CDR3: CASSFSGDEQFF; J: TRBJ2-1; D: NA; size: NA; length: 12; V: TRBV27
DNA: TGTGCCAGCAGTCGCCAGGCAGGTCCAGTTTTCACTGAAGCTTTCTTT; CDR3: CASSRQAGPVFTEAFF; J: TRBJ1-1; D: NA; size: NA; length: 16; V: TRBV7-9
DNA: TGCGCCAGCAGCTCGGATGGGGGAGGGAATCAAGAGACCCAGTACTTC; CDR3: CASSSDGGGNQETQYF; J: TRBJ2-5; D: TRBD2; size: NA; length: 16; V: TRBV5-1
DNA: TGTGCCAGCAGCCACCCCCCCGGACCTCCCATTATGCCCCAGCATTTT; CDR3: CASSHPPGPPIMPQHF; J: TRBJ1-5; D: NA; size: NA; length: 16; V: TRBV7-9
DNA: TGTGCCAGCAGTTACTCCGGACTAGAGCAGTACTTC; CDR3: CASSYSGLEQYF; J: TRBJ2-7; D: NA; size: NA; length: 12; V: TRBV6-5
DNA: TGTGCCAGCAGTTACTGGTCGGGAGCCTACAATGAGCAGTTCTTC; CDR3: CASSYWSGAYNEQFF; J: TRBJ2-1; D: NA; size: NA; length: 15; V: TRBV6-5
DNA: TGTGCCAGCAGCTTAGAATTCAGCGTCCCCTACAATGAGCAGTTCTTC; CDR3: CASSLEFSVPYNEQFF; J: TRBJ2-1; D: NA; size: NA; length: 16; V: TRBV11-2